This entry lists 29 T cell receptor beta chains sequenced from one sample in a study of blood T cell repertoires in COVID-19. This table comes from immunoSEQ multiplex PCR, and its TCRdb copy is limited to in-frame clones, with some not included. The sample yields more than 95,000 clones, approximately 87% seen once. Sample: peripheral blood. The receptors were sampled from a man aged 50 or older with acute or convalescent COVID-19.

The chain recombines TRBV5-4 with TRBJ2-1; 9 bases align to TRBD1. The trim removed 0 bases at V and 7 bases at J, leaving 5 bases unmatched. This CDR3 spans 15 amino acids. From germline, CDR1 is SGHNT and CDR2 YYREEE (reference sequence). The CDR3: CASSLATGQGNEQFF. The CDR3 coding sequence is TGTGCCAGCAGCTTGGCCACGGGACAGGGAAATGAGCAGTTCTTC.

This clone was seen a single time. This chain joins TRBV19 and TRBJ1-2; 9 bases map to TRBD1. The CDR3 has 13 amino acids. Germline-derived CDR1 and CDR2 are LNHDA and SQIVND (reference sequence). V was clipped by 8 bases and J by 0 bases; unmatched bases: 1. In DNA form, the CDR3 reads TGTGCCAGTGGGACAGGGCCTAACTATGGCTACACCTTC. This encodes CASGTGPNYGYTF.

The chain employs TRBV7-3 and TRBJ2-3; D is unresolved. The germline CDR1 and CDR2 sequences are SGHTA and FQGTGA. V dropped 2 bases and J dropped 2 bases, with 26 bases sitting between them. This CDR3 region has 20 residues. The CDR3 DNA is TGTGCCAGCAGCTTACCAACTGTTCACGGTAGGAGCCTTCTCACAGATACGCAGTATTTT. Its translation is CASSLPTVHGRSLLTDTQYF.

The chain combines TRBV5-8 with TRBJ1-5, with 8 bases that match TRBD1. The CDR3 is 14 residues long. Germline values: CDR1 SGHTS, CDR2 YDEGEE. The V segment lost 4 bases and the J segment 7 bases; nucleotides outside the gene matches: 7. CDR3 bases: TGTGCCAGCAGCATTACAGGGGGTGGACAGCCCCAGCATTTT. This sequence encodes CASSITGGGQPQHF.

There are a few counts of this clone. The chain carries TRBV27 and TRBJ2-1, with D tentatively TRBD2 (6 bases). The CDR3 consists of 13 residues. V lost 10 bases, J lost 1 base, and 11 bases lay in between. The germline V gene has CDR1 MNHEY and CDR2 SMNVEV (reference sequence). The CDR3 loop reads CATSGLSYNEQFF. DNA of the CDR3: TGTGCCACCTCGGGACTGTCCTACAATGAGCAGTTCTTC.

The rearrangement uses TRBV5-1 and TRBJ2-1; D uncertain. The germline V gene encodes CDR1 SGHRS and CDR2 YFSETQ. V lost 0 bases and J lost 9, with 16 bases in between. The CDR3 length is 15 residues. CDR3 residues: CASSLGWALGSEQFF. CDR3 in DNA: TGCGCCAGCAGCTTGGGTTGGGCCCTCGGCAGTGAGCAGTTCTTC.

The chain uses TRBV30 and TRBJ1-5, with TRBD1 as a possible D gene (6 bases). Germline CDR1 GTSNPN, CDR2 SVGIG (reference sequence). This CDR3 is 13 amino acids long. Trimming cost V 5 bases and J 5 bases, with 13 bases left between them. The CDR3 sequence: CAWGGAGDQPQHF. CDR3 in DNA: TGTGCCTGGGGGGGGGCAGGGGATCAGCCCCAGCATTTT.

The rearrangement uses TRBV29-1 and TRBJ1-3, with D hard to call. The germline V gene encodes CDR1 SQVTM and CDR2 ANQGSEA. CDR3 length equals 17 residues. Trimming pared 2 bases from V and 0 bases from J, leaving 17 bases between. CDR3 sequence: CSVELSTDKSSGNTIYF. The CDR3 coding sequence is TGCAGCGTTGAATTATCAACCGACAAGAGCTCTGGAAACACCATATATTTT.

This clone was seen a handful of times. The rearrangement links TRBV19 to TRBJ1-6; D is unclear. This CDR3 spans 13 amino acids. Germline V gives CDR1 LNHDA, CDR2 SQIVND (reference sequence). V was cut by 3 bases and J by 6 bases, with 6 bases left in between. The CDR3 nucleotides read TGTGCCAGTAGTATGGGCTTTAATTCACCCCTCCACTTT. Protein sequence: CASSMGFNSPLHF.

The gene calls are TRBV28 and TRBJ1-5; D is ambiguous. V lost 7 bases, J lost 2 bases, and 15 bases lay in between. This CDR3 region has 15 residues. Germline loops: CDR1 MDHEN, CDR2 SYDVKM. The CDR3 nucleotides read TGTGCCAGCACCCAACAAACGTTGGGCAATCAGCCCCAGCATTTT. Translating it yields CASTQQTLGNQPQHF.

The chain uses TRBV24-1 and TRBJ2-1; 10 nucleotides agree with TRBD2. The CDR3 has 16 amino acids. After removal of 3 bases from V and 7 bases from J, the junction contained 8 bases not matched to a gene. Per germline, CDR1 KGHDR and CDR2 SFDVKD. CDR3 in amino acids: CATSDASGRVANEQFF. The CDR3 region has the DNA TGTGCCACCAGTGATGCCAGCGGGAGGGTGGCTAATGAGCAGTTCTTC.

The chain couples TRBV5-5 to TRBJ2-2; 7 positions agree with TRBD2. Germline V gene data show CDR1 as SGHKS and CDR2 as YYEKEE (reference sequence). V was clipped by 5 bases and J by 6 bases; unmatched bases: 13. This CDR3 spans 16 amino acids. The CDR3 bases are TGTGCCAGCAGATCTAGCGGAGCTCCCGCGGCCGGGGAGCTGTTTTTT. This codes for CASRSSGAPAAGELFF.

This rearrangement joins TRBV24-1 to TRBJ2-4; no firm D call. Trimming removed 3 bases from V and 8 bases from J, with 16 bases in between. Germline V gene data show CDR1 as KGHDR and CDR2 as SFDVKD. The CDR3 runs to 15 residues. CDR3 amino acids: CATSDPTNPGDIQYF. Written as DNA, the CDR3 is TGTGCCACCAGTGATCCTACGAACCCTGGAGACATTCAGTACTTC.

The rearrangement joins TRBV6-5 to TRBJ1-5; a weak D match, TRBD1 (5 bases). Trimming took 0 bases from V and 4 from J, leaving 10 bases between them. Germline V gives CDR1 MNHEY, CDR2 SVGAGI. The CDR3 spans 15 residues. Here the CDR3 reads CASSYSGGRNQPQHF. In DNA, the CDR3 is TGTGCCAGCAGTTACTCGGGGGGTAGAAATCAGCCCCAGCATTTT.

The chain joins TRBV9 to TRBJ1-3; 8 positions agree with TRBD1. V was clipped by 0 bases and J by 8 bases; unmatched bases: 10. Germline V gene lookup returns CDR1 SGDLS and CDR2 YYNGEE. The CDR3 has 16 amino acids. CDR3 nucleotides: TGTGCCAGCAGCGTAGTGGGACAGGTCGCGATGGACACCATATATTTT. Translation: CASSVVGQVAMDTIYF. Based on the CDR3 plus reference TRBV9 and TRBJ1-3, the full variable domain is DSGVTQTPKHLITATGQRVTLRCSPRSGDLSVYWYQQSLDQGLQFLIQYYNGEERAKGNILERFSAQQFPDLHSELNLSSLELGDSALYFCASSVVGQVAMDTIYFGEGSWLTVV.

The rearrangement links TRBV2 to TRBJ2-1; weak D call: TRBD2 (6 bases). Deletions cut 7 bases from V and 8 bases from J, with 15 bases between. This CDR3 comprises 13 residues. CDR1 is SNHLY, CDR2 FYNNEI, per germline. As DNA, the CDR3 is TGTGCCAGCAAATCTCGCGGGACGCATGAGCAGTTCTTC. As protein: CASKSRGTHEQFF.

The chain combines TRBV24-1 with TRBJ1-1; no clear D gene. V gave up 2 bases and J gave up 1 base, with 10 bases separating them. The CDR3 loop spans 15 amino acids. Germline CDR1 reads KGHDR; CDR2 reads SFDVKD. DNA of the CDR3: TGTGCCACCAGTGATTCCGGAGTGGCGAACACTGAAGCTTTCTTT. This encodes CATSDSGVANTEAFF.

The chain is built from TRBV14 and TRBJ1-6, with TRBD1 as a possible D gene (5 bases). The ends were cut back, 0 bases at V and 10 bases at J, with 16 bases in the middle. Germline V lookup: CDR1 SGHDN, CDR2 FVKESK. The CDR3 spans 16 residues. The CDR3 bases are TGTGCCAGCAGCCAAGAAAGTGGGAGGGGAGGATCACCCCTCCACTTT. It specifies CASSQESGRGGSPLHF. Using reference TRBV14 and TRBJ1-6 for the parts outside the CDR3, the full variable domain is EAGVTQFPSHSVIEKGQTVTLRCDPISGHDNLYWYRRVMGKEIKFLLHFVKESKQDESGMPNNRFLAERTGGTYSTLKVQPAELEDSGVYFCASSQESGRGGSPLHFGNGTRLTVT.

The V gene is TRBV19, the J gene TRBJ2-1; 11 bases agree with TRBD2. Per germline, CDR1 LNHDA and CDR2 SQIVND (reference sequence). With 4 bases clipped from V and 14 bases from J, the junction kept 7 bases outside the gene matches. This CDR3 is built from 13 residues. CDR3 DNA: TGTGCCAGTAGTAGTACTAGCGGGAGTGGTAAGTTCTTC. This codes for CASSSTSGSGKFF.

The chain combines TRBV4-2 with TRBJ2-3; 7 bases fit TRBD2. The CDR3 contains 16 residues. The germline CDR1 and CDR2 sequences are LGHNA and YNFKEQ. Trimming at V came to 4 bases and at J to 0 bases, leaving 7 bases not matched to a gene. The CDR3 here is CASSPFLADSTDTQYF. CDR3 DNA: TGTGCCAGCAGCCCCTTCCTAGCGGATAGCACAGATACGCAGTATTTT.

This clone was seen once. Other nucleotide sequences from this sample produce the same CDR3. The rearrangement uses TRBV5-1 and TRBJ2-5; no definite D call. Trimming removed 4 bases at V and 3 bases at J, with 13 bases between. Germline V gene sequence: CDR1 SGHRS, CDR2 YFSETQ. This CDR3 is built from 14 residues. This chain's CDR3 is CASSPERAEETQYF. The CDR3 coding sequence is TGCGCCAGCAGCCCCGAACGTGCGGAAGAGACCCAGTACTTC.

The V and J genes are TRBV19 and TRBJ1-3; possible D gene TRBD1, 6 bases. This CDR3 has 16 amino acids. The germline gives CDR1 LNHDA, CDR2 SQIVND (reference sequence). The V end lost 3 bases, the J end lost 0 bases, and 12 bases lay between the germline ends. In DNA, the CDR3 is TGTGCCAGTAGTATTAACGGACAGTACTCTGGAAACACCATATATTTT. Amino acid sequence: CASSINGQYSGNTIYF. Drawing the rest from reference TRBV19 and TRBJ1-3, the complete variable domain is DGGITQSPKYLFRKEGQNVTLSCEQNLNHDAMYWYRQDPGQGLRLIYYSQIVNDFQKGDIAEGYSVSREKKESFPLTVTSAQKNPTAFYLCASSINGQYSGNTIYFGEGSWLTVV.

The CDR3 loop reads CASSQLAGANNEQFF. As DNA, the CDR3 is TGCGCCAGCAGCCAACTAGCGGGAGCCAACAATGAGCAGTTCTTC. The rearrangement joins TRBV5-1 to TRBJ2-1, with 11 bases that match TRBD2. The CDR3 length is 15 residues. The V gene's germline CDR1 is SGHRS and CDR2 YFSETQ. V shed 4 bases and J 5 bases; nucleotides not matched to a gene: 5.

The CDR3 sequence: CASSYGRSSYEQYF. CDR3 nucleotides: TGTGCCAGCAGTTATGGTCGGAGCTCCTACGAGCAGTACTTC. The chain employs TRBV28 and TRBJ2-7; D gene ambiguous. The V and J ends lost 4 bases and 0 bases respectively, with 10 bases between them. The CDR3 has 14 residues. Germline CDR1 and CDR2: MDHEN and SYDVKM.

The chain uses TRBV11-2 and TRBJ2-1, with D uncertain. CDR1 and CDR2 (germline): SGHAT, FQNNGV. Trimming shortened V by 7 bases and J by 8 bases, and 9 bases separated the two germline ends. The CDR3 has 11 residues. CDR3 nucleotide sequence: TGTGCCAGCAAAGTTCGGGATGAGCAGTTCTTC. Its translation is CASKVRDEQFF. Using reference TRBV11-2 and TRBJ2-1 for the parts outside the CDR3, the full variable domain is EAGVAQSPRYKIIEKRQSVAFWCNPISGHATLYWYQQILGQGPKLLIQFQNNGVVDDSQLPKDRFSAERLKGVDSTLKIQPAKLEDSAVYLCASKVRDEQFFGPGTRLTVL.

This chain links TRBV5-4 with TRBJ2-5; 7 bases fit TRBD1. This CDR3 comprises 14 residues. After removal of 3 bases from V and 1 base from J, the junction contained 3 bases not matched to a gene. Germline CDR1 is SGHNT and CDR2 is YYREEE (reference sequence). CDR3 in amino acids: CASSSGQFQETQYF. Written as DNA, the CDR3 is TGTGCCAGCAGCTCGGGACAGTTCCAAGAGACCCAGTACTTC.

The chain carries TRBV2 and TRBJ2-2, with D tentatively TRBD2 (6 bases). Looked up from germline, CDR1 is SNHLY and CDR2 is FYNNEI. The V and J ends lost 2 bases and 6 bases respectively, with 10 bases between them. This CDR3 region has 14 residues. The CDR3 region is CASSERSGAGELFF. The CDR3 nucleotides read TGTGCCAGCAGTGAAAGGTCGGGGGCCGGGGAGCTGTTTTTT.

This clone was seen once. The CDR3 coding sequence is TGTGCCAGTAGTAAGGGACTAGCGGGAGACCATTTCTTC. Protein sequence: CASSKGLAGDHFF. The rearrangement links TRBV19 to TRBJ2-1; 14 nucleotides match TRBD2. Germline CDR1 is LNHDA and CDR2 is SQIVND (reference sequence). V lost 4 bases, J lost 16 bases, and 6 bases stayed unmatched. This CDR3 region has 13 residues.

This chain links TRBV11-2 with TRBJ2-5, with TRBD2 as a possible D gene (6 bases). CDR3 length equals 17 residues. The ends were cut back, 3 bases at V and 6 bases at J, with 23 bases in the middle. Germline loops: CDR1 SGHAT, CDR2 FQNNGV. The CDR3 DNA follows: TGTGCCAGCAGCTTCGGGGGATCGGGGAAAGGAGGGAAGACCCAGTACTTC. It is translated as CASSFGGSGKGGKTQYF.